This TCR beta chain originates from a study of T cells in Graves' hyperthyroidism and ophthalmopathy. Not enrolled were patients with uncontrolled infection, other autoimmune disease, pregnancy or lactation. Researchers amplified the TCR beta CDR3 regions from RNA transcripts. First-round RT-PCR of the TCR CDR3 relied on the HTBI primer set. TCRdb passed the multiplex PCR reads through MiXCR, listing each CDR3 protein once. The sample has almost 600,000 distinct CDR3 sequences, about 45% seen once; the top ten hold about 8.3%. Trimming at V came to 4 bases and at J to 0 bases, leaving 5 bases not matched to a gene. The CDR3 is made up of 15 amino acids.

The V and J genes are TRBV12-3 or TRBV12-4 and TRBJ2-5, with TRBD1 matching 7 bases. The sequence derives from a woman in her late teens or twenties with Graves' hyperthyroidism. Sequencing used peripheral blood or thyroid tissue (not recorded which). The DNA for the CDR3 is TGTGCCAGCAGTTCCCAGACAGGGTACCAAGAGACCCAGTACTTC. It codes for CASSSQTGYQETQYF.